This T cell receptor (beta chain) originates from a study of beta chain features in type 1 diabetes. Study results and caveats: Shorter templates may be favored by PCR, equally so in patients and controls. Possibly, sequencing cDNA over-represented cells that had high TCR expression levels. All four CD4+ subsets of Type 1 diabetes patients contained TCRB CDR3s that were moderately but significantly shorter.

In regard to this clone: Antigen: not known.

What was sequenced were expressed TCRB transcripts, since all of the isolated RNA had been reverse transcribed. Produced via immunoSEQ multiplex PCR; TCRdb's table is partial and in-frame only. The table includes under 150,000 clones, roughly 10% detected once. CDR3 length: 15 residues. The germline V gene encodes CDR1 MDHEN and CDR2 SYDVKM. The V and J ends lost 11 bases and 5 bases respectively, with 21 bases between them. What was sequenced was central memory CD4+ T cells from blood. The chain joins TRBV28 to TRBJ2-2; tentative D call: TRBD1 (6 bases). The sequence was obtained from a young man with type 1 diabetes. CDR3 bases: TGTGCCTGCTCGTCTGGGGGCCGAGGGACCGGGGAGCTGTTTTTT. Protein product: CACSSGGRGTGELFF. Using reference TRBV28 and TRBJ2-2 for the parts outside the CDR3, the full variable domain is DVKVTQSSRYLVKRTGEKVFLECVQDMDHENMFWYRQDPGLGLRLIYFSYDVKMKEKGDIPEGYSVSREKKERFSLILESASTNQTSMYLCACSSGGRGTGELFFGEGSRLTVL.